The clone carrying this T cell receptor beta chain was counted a few times. This sample is drawn from a study of blood T cell repertoires in COVID-19. In the study overall: Researchers got acute and convalescent COVID-19 samples from the United States, Italy and Spain. Sources were T cells, B-cell-depleted T cells, or PBMCs; the material itself was cDNA or gDNA.

In the original workflow: For nucleated cells, counts were estimated from reference gene primer amplification. The method was immunoSEQ multiplex PCR; TCRdb's version includes in-frame clones alone and lacks a portion of them. Clonal size and the V and J genes are those of that table, whereas D and trimming came from the DNA. The sample records tens of thousands of clones, roughly three quarters being singletons. Sequences were obtained from peripheral blood. The sequence was obtained from a man in his 70s with acute or convalescent COVID-19.

This CDR3 reads CASSQGYGGTQYF. CDR3 nucleotides: TGTGCCAGCAGCCAGGGTTACGGGGGTACGCAGTATTTT. V usage is TRBV3-1 (or the pseudogene TRBV3-2) and J usage is TRBJ2-3; TRBD2 is a possible D gene (6 bases). V lost 3 bases, J lost 8 bases, and 12 bases lay in between. Germline V gene lookup returns CDR1 LGHDT and CDR2 YNNKEL (reference sequence). The CDR3 extends over 13 amino acids.